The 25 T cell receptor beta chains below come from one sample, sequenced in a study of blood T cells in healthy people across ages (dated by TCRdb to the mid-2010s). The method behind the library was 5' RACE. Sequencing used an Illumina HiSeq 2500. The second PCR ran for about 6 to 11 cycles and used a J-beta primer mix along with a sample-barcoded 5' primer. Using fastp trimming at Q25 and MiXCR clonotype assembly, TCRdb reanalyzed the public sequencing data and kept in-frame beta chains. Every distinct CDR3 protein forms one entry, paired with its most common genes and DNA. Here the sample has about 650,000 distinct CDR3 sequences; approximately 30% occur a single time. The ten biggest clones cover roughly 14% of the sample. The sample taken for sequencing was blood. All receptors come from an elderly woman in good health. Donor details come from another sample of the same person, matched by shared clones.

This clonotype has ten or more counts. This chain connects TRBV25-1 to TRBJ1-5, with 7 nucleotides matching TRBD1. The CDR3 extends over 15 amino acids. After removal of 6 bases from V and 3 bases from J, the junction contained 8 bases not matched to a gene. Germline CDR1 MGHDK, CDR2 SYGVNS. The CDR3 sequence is CASSPPGGDNQPQHF. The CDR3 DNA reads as TGTGCCAGCAGCCCCCCAGGGGGGGACAATCAGCCCCAGCATTTT.

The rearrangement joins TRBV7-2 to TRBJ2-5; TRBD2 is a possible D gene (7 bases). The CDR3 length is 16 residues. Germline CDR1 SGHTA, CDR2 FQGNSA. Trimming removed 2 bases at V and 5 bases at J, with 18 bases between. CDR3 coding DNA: TGTGCCAGCAGCTTATCCTGGCGGGGGCCCGGGGAGACCCAGTACTTC. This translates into CASSLSWRGPGETQYF.

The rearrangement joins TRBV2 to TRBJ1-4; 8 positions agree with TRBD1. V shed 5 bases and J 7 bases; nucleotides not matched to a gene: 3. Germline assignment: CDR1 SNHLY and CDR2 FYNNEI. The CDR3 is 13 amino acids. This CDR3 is CASSITGGEKLFF. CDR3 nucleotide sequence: TGTGCCAGCAGTATCACAGGGGGTGAAAAACTGTTTTTT.

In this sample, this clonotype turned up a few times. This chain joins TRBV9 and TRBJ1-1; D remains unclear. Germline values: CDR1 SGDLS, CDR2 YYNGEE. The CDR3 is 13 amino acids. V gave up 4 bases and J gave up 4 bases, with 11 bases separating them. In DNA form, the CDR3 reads TGTGCCAGCAGCAAAGAGCAGAGCACTGAAGCTTTCTTT. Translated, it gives CASSKEQSTEAFF.

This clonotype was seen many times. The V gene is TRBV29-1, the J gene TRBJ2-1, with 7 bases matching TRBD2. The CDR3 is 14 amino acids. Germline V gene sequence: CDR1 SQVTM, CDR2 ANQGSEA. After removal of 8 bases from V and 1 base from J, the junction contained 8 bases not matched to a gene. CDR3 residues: CSWNPSGSYNEQFF. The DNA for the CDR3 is TGCAGCTGGAACCCTAGCGGTTCCTACAATGAGCAGTTCTTC.

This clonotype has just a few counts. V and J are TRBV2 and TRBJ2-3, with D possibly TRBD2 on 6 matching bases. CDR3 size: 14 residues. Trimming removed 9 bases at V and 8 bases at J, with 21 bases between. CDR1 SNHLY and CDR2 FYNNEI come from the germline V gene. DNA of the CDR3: TGTGCCAGGGGAGGCCGGGTCCCAGAAGGTACGCAGTATTTT. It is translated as CARGGRVPEGTQYF.

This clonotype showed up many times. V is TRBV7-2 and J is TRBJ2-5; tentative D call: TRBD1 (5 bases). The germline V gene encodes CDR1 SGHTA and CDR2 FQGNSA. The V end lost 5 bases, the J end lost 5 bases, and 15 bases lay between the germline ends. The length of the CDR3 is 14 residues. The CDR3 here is CASSNPGSGETQYF. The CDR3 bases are TGTGCCAGCAGCAATCCAGGGTCCGGGGAGACCCAGTACTTC.

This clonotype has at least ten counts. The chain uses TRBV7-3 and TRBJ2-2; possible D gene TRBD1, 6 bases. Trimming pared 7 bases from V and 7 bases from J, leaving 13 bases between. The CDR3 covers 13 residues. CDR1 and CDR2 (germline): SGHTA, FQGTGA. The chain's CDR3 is CASTSGAGGELFF. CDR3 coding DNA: TGTGCCAGCACTTCAGGGGCGGGCGGGGAGCTGTTTTTT.

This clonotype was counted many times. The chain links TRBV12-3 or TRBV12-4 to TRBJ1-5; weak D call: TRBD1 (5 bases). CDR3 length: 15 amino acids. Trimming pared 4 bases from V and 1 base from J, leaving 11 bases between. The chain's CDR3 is CASSYRGTSNQPQHF. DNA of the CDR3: TGTGCCAGCAGTTATAGGGGCACGAGCAATCAGCCCCAGCATTTT.

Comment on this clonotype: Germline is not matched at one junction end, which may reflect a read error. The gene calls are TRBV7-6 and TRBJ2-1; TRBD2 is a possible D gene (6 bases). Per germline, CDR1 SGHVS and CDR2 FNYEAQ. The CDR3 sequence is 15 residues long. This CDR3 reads CAGSLGGNRRSEQFF. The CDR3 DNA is TGTGCCGGCAGCTTGGGGGGAAATCGGCGCAGTGAGCAGTTCTTC.

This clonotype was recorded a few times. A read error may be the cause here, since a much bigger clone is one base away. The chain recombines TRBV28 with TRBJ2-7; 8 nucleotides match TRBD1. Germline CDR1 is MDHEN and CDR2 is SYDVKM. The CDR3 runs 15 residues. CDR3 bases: TGTGCCGGCAGTATACTTGACAGGGGAGGCTACGAGCAGTACTTC. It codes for CAGSILDRGGYEQYF.

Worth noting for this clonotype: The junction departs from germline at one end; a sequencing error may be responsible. In DNA form, the CDR3 reads TGTGCTAGCAGCCCGACTAGCGGGAGAACACATGAGCAGTTCTTC. Its protein product is CASSPTSGRTHEQFF. The rearrangement joins TRBV7-7 to TRBJ2-1, with TRBD2 matching over 12 bases. This CDR3 comprises 15 residues. CDR1 is SSHAT and CDR2 is FNYEAQ in the germline V gene (reference sequence).

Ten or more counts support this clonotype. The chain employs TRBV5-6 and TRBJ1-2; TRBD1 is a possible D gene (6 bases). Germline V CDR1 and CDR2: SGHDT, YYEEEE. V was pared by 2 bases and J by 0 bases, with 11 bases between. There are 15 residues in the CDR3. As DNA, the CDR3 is TGTGCCAGCAGCTTTGGGACAAGTACTAACTATGGCTACACCTTC. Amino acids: CASSFGTSTNYGYTF.

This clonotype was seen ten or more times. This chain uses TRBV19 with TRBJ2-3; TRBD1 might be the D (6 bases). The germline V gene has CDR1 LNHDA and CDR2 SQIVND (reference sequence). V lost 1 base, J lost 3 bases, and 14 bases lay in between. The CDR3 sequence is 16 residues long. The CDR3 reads CASSIVGHSTTDTQYF. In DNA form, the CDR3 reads TGTGCCAGTAGTATAGTGGGACACAGTACAACAGATACGCAGTATTTT.

The CDR3 spells CASSWHRGGSPLHF. The CDR3 DNA reads TGTGCCAGCAGTTGGCACAGGGGAGGTTCACCCCTCCACTTT. V and J are TRBV28 and TRBJ1-6; 7 bases are shared with TRBD1. Germline CDR1 reads MDHEN; CDR2 reads SYDVKM. After removal of 4 bases from V and 9 bases from J, the junction contained 6 bases not matched to a gene. This CDR3 has 14 amino acids.

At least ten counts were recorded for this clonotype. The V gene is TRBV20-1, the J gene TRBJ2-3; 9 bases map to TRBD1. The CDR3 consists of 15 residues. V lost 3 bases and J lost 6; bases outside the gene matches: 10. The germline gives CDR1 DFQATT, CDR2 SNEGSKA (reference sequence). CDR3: CSASPPDRGRDTQYF. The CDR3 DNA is TGCAGTGCTAGTCCCCCGGACAGGGGCCGGGATACGCAGTATTTT.

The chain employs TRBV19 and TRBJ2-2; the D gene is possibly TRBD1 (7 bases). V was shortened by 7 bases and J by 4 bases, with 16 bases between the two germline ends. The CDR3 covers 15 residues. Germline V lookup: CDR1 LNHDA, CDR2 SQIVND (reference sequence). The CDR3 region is CASMTRGDFTGELFF. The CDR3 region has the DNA TGTGCCAGTATGACCAGGGGGGACTTCACCGGGGAGCTGTTTTTT.

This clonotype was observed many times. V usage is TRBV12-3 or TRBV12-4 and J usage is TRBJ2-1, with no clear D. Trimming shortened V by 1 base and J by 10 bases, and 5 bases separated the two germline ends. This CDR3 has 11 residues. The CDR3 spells CASSLVGEQFF. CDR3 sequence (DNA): TGTGCCAGCAGTTTAGTCGGGGAGCAGTTCTTC.

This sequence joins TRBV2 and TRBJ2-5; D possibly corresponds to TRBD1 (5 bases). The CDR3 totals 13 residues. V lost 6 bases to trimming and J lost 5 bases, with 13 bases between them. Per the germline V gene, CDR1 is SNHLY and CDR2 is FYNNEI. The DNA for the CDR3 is TGTGCCAGCAGGCCAGGGAATTTCGAGACCCAGTACTTC. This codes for CASRPGNFETQYF. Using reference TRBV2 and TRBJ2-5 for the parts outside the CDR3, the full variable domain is EPEVTQTPSHQVTQMGQEVILRCVPISNHLYFYWYRQILGQKVEFLVSFYNNEISEKSEIFDDQFSVERPDGSNFTLKIRSTKLEDSAMYFCASRPGNFETQYFGPGTRLLVL.

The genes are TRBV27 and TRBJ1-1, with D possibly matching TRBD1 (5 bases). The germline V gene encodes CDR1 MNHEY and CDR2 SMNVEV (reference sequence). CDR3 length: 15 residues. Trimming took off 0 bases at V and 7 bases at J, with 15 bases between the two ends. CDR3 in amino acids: CASSLSRQGGGEAFF. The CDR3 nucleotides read TGTGCCAGCAGTTTATCGCGGCAGGGAGGAGGTGAAGCTTTCTTT.

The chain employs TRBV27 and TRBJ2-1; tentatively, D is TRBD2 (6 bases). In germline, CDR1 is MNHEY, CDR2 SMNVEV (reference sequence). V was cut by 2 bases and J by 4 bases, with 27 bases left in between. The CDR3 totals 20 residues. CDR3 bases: TGTGCCAGCAGTTTAGGTCAGCCCTACGAGGAGGGCCTGAGTTACAATGAGCAGTTCTTC. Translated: CASSLGQPYEEGLSYNEQFF.

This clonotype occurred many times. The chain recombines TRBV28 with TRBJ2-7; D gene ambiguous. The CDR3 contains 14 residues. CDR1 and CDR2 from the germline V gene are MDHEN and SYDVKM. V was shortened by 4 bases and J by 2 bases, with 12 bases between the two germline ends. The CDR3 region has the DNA TGTGCCAGCAGTTCCCCCCGTGGGGCCTACGAGCAGTACTTC. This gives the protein CASSSPRGAYEQYF.

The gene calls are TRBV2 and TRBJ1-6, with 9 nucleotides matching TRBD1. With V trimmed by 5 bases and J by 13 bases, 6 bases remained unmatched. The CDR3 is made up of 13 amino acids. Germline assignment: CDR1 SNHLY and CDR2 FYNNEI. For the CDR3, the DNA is TGTGCCAGCAGTCCGGGACAGGGAACCCCCCTCCACTTT. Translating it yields CASSPGQGTPLHF. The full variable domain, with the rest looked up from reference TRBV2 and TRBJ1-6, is EPEVTQTPSHQVTQMGQEVILRCVPISNHLYFYWYRQILGQKVEFLVSFYNNEISEKSEIFDDQFSVERPDGSNFTLKIRSTKLEDSAMYFCASSPGQGTPLHFGNGTRLTVT.

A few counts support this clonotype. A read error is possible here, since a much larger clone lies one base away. In DNA form, the CDR3 reads TGTGCCAGCAGCTGCCCGGACAGGGGCTACGAGCAGTACTTC. Its translation is CASSCPDRGYEQYF. The rearrangement links TRBV7-2 to TRBJ2-7; 9 positions match TRBD1. This CDR3 has 14 amino acids. In germline, CDR1 is SGHTA, CDR2 FQGNSA. Trimming at V came to 4 bases and at J to 3 bases, leaving 4 bases not matched to a gene.

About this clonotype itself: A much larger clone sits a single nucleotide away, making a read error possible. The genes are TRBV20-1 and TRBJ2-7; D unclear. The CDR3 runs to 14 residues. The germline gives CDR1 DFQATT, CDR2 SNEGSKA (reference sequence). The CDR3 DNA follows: TGCAGTGTTAGAGATCCGCAGCATCCCTACGAGCAGTACTTC. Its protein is CSVRDPQHPYEQYF.